This record concerns one TCR beta chain sequence. Its antigen is unidentified. These data belong to a study of T-cell memory formation after mild COVID-19. At the level of the study: Largely, TCR clusters stayed within a single donor. Study conclusions and caveats: Clones contracting over day 15 to 85 were CD4/CD8 balanced, with later expanders leaning CD4+.

Unmatched junction bases numbered 13, after V lost 4 bases and J lost 9 bases. The CDR3 has 16 amino acids. The germline gives CDR1 SGHTA, CDR2 FQGTGA. Using its own MiXCR run on the 5' RACE reads, TCRdb lists one record per CDR3 protein. The sample yields some 340,000 distinct CDR3 sequences, 13% seen once. The TCR originated in a man between 18 and 35 years old who had mild COVID-19 (a few samples of this study predate the infection). Cell type and time point are not known. The V gene is TRBV7-3, the J gene TRBJ2-1, with 9 bases matching TRBD2. The sequenced sample was PBMCs or a T cell subset sorted from them (not recorded which). In DNA, the CDR3 is TGTGCCAGCAGCTCTTCCGGGACTAGCTTGTTGAGTGAGCAGTTCTTC. Its translation is CASSSSGTSLLSEQFF.